Reported below is one TCR beta chain. Its antigen remains unidentified. Germline V gene data show CDR1 as SGHTA and CDR2 as FQGNSA. There are 14 residues in the CDR3. V was trimmed by 4 bases and J by 4 bases, leaving 13 bases between them. Each TCR beta cDNA library carried unique molecular identifiers. Around 460,000 cDNA molecules came from about 1 to 10 million T cells. TCRdb redid the calling of the PCR reads with MiXCR, one entry per CDR3 protein. The sample lists hundreds of thousands of distinct CDR3 sequences; 30% were seen once. The data were taken from a study of post-analysis software for immune sequencing data. Study-level information: Several disease courses (relapsing-remitting, secondary progressive and progressive-relapsing) of multiple sclerosis were included. Study-wide points: Samples prepared in the same batch strongly co-clustered by F measure. Controls had significantly higher normalized Chao1 diversity than multiple sclerosis patients. Controls showed lower frequencies than patients for several TRBV segments, and TRBV5-6, TRBV5-1 and TRBV20-1 were among these.

The chain couples TRBV7-2 to TRBJ1-2; D ambiguous. The receptor was isolated from a girl aged 10 to 17 with multiple sclerosis. The sequenced sample was blood. The CDR3 region has the DNA TGTGCCAGCAGCTCGAGGCCCGGAAGCTATGGCTACACCTTC. Amino acid sequence: CASSSRPGSYGYTF.